This T cell receptor (beta chain) emerged from a study of cytotoxic CD8 clonotypes in ibrutinib-treated CLL. Study-wide background: Patients attained around 25 partial and 2 complete responses; at median around 67 months, about 15 remained remitted while about twelve progressed.

Germline trimming cut 6 bases from V and 2 bases from J; bases unmatched to any gene: 8. The CDR3 length is 15 residues. CDR1 is MGHDK and CDR2 is SYGVNS in the germline V gene. Frozen-stored PBMCs produced 1.5 to 2.5 micrograms of genomic DNA for TCR beta libraries. Assay used: immunoSEQ multiplex PCR; TCRdb lists only in-frame clones, some missing. The repertoire holds some 300,000 clones, with 70% to 80% as singletons. In its sample, this clone was seen once. The sequence came from a human donor with chronic lymphocytic leukemia. This chain links TRBV25-1 with TRBJ2-3; 7 bases line up with TRBD2. Sequencing used PBMCs, obtained before ibrutinib treatment. The CDR3 protein is CASREAGRHTDTQYF. The CDR3 region has the DNA TGTGCCAGCAGGGAAGCGGGACGGCACACAGATACGCAGTATTTT.